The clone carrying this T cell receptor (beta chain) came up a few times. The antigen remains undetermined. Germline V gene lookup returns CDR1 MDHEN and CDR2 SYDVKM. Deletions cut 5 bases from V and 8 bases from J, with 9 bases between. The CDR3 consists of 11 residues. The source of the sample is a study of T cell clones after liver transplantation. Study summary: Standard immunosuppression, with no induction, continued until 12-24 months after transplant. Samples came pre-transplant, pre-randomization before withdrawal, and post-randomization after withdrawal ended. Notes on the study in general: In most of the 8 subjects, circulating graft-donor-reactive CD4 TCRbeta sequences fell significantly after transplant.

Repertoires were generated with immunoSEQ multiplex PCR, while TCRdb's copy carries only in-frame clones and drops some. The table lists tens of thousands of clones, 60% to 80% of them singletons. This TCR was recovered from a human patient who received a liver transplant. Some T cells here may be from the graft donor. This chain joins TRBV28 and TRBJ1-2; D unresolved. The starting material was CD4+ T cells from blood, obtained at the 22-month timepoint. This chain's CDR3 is CASSPKQGYTF. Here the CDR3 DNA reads TGTGCCAGCAGTCCTAAACAGGGCTACACCTTC.